The present entry profiles one T cell receptor (beta chain) with its context. The data originate from a study of blood T cell repertoires in COVID-19. About the study: T cells, B-cell-depleted T cells, or PBMCs supplied cDNA or gDNA.

The V gene's germline CDR1 is SGHVS and CDR2 FNYEAQ. J lost 4 bases, V lost 1 base, and 2 bases had no gene match. CDR3 length: 15 residues. Methods used by the authors: Reference gene primers were amplified, and this amplification served to estimate nucleated cell counts. Using immunoSEQ multiplex PCR, the repertoire was profiled, and TCRdb retains in-frame clones only, with some absent. That table gives V, J and clone size, and the DNA gave D and trimming. The sample shows fewer than 95,000 clones, roughly nine tenths of them seen only once. The chain carries TRBV7-6 and TRBJ2-2, with 8 bases matching TRBD2. This clonotype was sampled from a male donor with acute or convalescent COVID-19. Sequencing was carried out using peripheral blood. Here the CDR3 reads CASSLGAGGTGELFF. The CDR3 bases are TGTGCCAGCAGCTTAGGTGCGGGGGGCACCGGGGAGCTGTTTTTT.